Listed below are T cell receptor beta chains from one sample, sequenced in a study of blood T cell repertoires in COVID-19. TCRdb keeps only in-frame clones here, not all; method: immunoSEQ multiplex PCR. This table has over 200,000 clones, approximately 91% appearing once. The sample comprised peripheral blood. All receptors come from a person under 30 with COVID-19, enrolled during active disease. CDR3s include the opening cysteine and the closing phenylalanine or tryptophan. D genes are given only for firm matches. Clone sizes are given selectively: once, few, many, or a class where the clone is expanded.

- - TRBJ1-2 TRBV27 CASGRVSYGYTF TGTGCCAGCGGGAGGGTGAGCTATGGCTACACCTTC
- - TRBJ2-3 TRBV5-6 CASSGAQKGPDTQYF TGTGCCAGCAGCGGGGCCCAAAAAGGACCAGATACGCAGTATTTT
- few TRBJ1-1 TRBV5-1 CASTADITAEAFF TGCGCCAGCACCGCGGACATTACCGCTGAAGCTTTCTTT
- - TRBJ2-1 TRBV13 CASSLGRAYNEQFF TGTGCCAGCAGCCTCGGGAGAGCGTACAATGAGCAGTTCTTC
TRBD2 - TRBJ2-2 TRBV7-2 CASSPGGGLADTGELFF TGTGCCAGCAGCCCCGGGGGGGGACTAGCGGACACCGGGGAGCTGTTTTTT
- - TRBJ2-3 TRBV12-3/TRBV12-4 CASRKTVTDTQYF TGTGCCAGCAGGAAGACTGTTACAGATACGCAGTATTTT
TRBD2 - TRBJ2-1 TRBV4-1 CASSQDSTSGSYEQFF TGCGCCAGCAGCCAAGATTCGACTAGCGGGAGCTATGAGCAGTTCTTC
- - TRBJ2-7 TRBV6-5 CASSYGRDNYEQYF TGTGCCAGCAGTTACGGGCGGGATAACTACGAGCAGTACTTC
TRBD1 - TRBJ1-4 TRBV25-1 CASSPPMTGTNEKLFF TGTGCCAGCAGTCCCCCGATGACAGGGACTAATGAAAAACTGTTTTTT
- - TRBJ1-2 TRBV25-1 CASSETVKDGYTF TGTGCCAGCAGTGAGACAGTTAAAGATGGCTACACCTTC
- - TRBJ2-7 TRBV27 CASSSRPSGDEQYF TGTGCCAGCAGTTCAAGGCCCTCAGGGGACGAGCAGTACTTC
- - TRBJ1-6 TRBV5-6 CASSLWALNSPLHF TGTGCCAGCAGCTTGTGGGCACTTAATTCACCCCTCCACTTT
- - TRBJ2-2 TRBV6-5 CASSSIVGELFF TGTGCCAGCAGTTCCATAGTTGGTGAGCTGTTTTTT
- - TRBJ2-1 TRBV7-9 CASSPRGSPYNEQFF TGTGCCAGCAGCCCCAGGGGTTCCCCCTACAATGAGCAGTTCTTC
- few TRBJ1-1 TRBV7-8 CASSLDGASQNTEAFF TGTGCCAGCAGCTTAGATGGGGCCAGTCAGAACACTGAAGCTTTCTTT
- once TRBJ2-4 TRBV29-1 CSVGVTIGDIQYF TGCAGCGTTGGCGTTACCATCGGAGACATTCAGTACTTC
TRBD2 - TRBJ2-7 TRBV5-6 CASSFFLSGSSLYEQYF TGTGCCAGCAGCTTCTTCCTTAGCGGGAGCTCCCTCTACGAGCAGTACTTC
- - TRBJ2-1 TRBV7-3 CASSLISAPYNEQFF TGTGCCAGCAGCTTAATCAGCGCCCCCTACAATGAGCAGTTCTTC
TRBD2 - TRBJ2-7 TRBV29-1 CSVLAGEKGYEQYF TGCAGCGTCTTAGCGGGAGAGAAGGGCTACGAGCAGTACTTC
TRBD1 - TRBJ2-5 TRBV7-9 CASSLVDRGYETQYF TGTGCCAGCAGCTTAGTCGACAGGGGGTATGAGACCCAGTACTTC
- - TRBJ2-7 TRBV6-1 CASSEGRRIYEQYF TGTGCCAGCAGTGAAGGCAGAAGAATCTACGAGCAGTACTTC
- - TRBJ1-1 TRBV10-1 CASSAGRDEAFF TGCGCCAGCAGTGCAGGGAGGGATGAAGCTTTCTTT
TRBD1 few TRBJ2-7 TRBV5-5 CASSLGGQGLNEQYF TGTGCCAGCAGCTTGGGGGGACAGGGGTTAAACGAGCAGTACTTC
TRBD2 - TRBJ2-7 TRBV28 CASSSAGVNEQYF TGTGCCAGCAGTTCGGCGGGAGTAAACGAGCAGTACTTC
- - TRBJ2-7 TRBV19 CASSETGSYEQYF TGTGCCAGTAGTGAGACGGGCTCCTACGAGCAGTACTTC
TRBD2 - TRBJ2-2 TRBV11-3 CASSIRLAGTTGELFF TGTGCCAGCAGCATCAGACTAGCGGGAACCACCGGGGAGCTGTTTTTT
- once TRBJ2-3 TRBV5-1 CASSWSGQGTDTQYF TGCGCCAGCAGCTGGAGCGGCCAGGGCACAGATACGCAGTATTTT
- - TRBJ1-5 TRBV7-8 CASSLSPRAASRPQHF TGTGCCAGCAGCTTATCCCCGCGGGCCGCGAGTCGGCCCCAGCATTTT
- - TRBJ1-6 TRBV27 CASSSNSPLHF TGTGCCAGCAGTTCGAATTCACCCCTCCACTTT
- - TRBJ1-4 TRBV6-2/TRBV6-3 CASSSATNEKLFF TGTGCCAGCAGTTCTGCAACTAATGAAAAACTGTTTTTT
TRBD1 - TRBJ1-2 TRBV30 CAWSPGQGNGYTF TGTGCCTGGAGCCCCGGACAGGGGAATGGCTACACCTTC